The clone carrying this T cell receptor (beta chain) was seen just once. Antigen: not known. This entry comes from a study of T cell responses to AZD1222 COVID-19 vaccine. Findings and caveats of the study: Once two AZD1222 doses were given, Spike-specific TCR breadth and depth went up. Spike-spanning, vaccine-associated CD4 TCRs were dominant at 160-218 and 743-854. Females made up more of the donors, who were largely white British, and clonal diversity may have come out too low. Only a handful of individuals given AZD1222 were seropositive at baseline.

TCRdb's copy holds only in-frame clones and misses some; the assay was immunoSEQ multiplex PCR. The sample yields roughly 120,000 clones, roughly 84% seen once. The CDR3 is 18 residues long. Between the trimmed V and J ends, which lost 0 bases and 4 bases, there was a span of 21 bases. CDR1 and CDR2 (germline): SNHLY, FYNNEI. The chain recombines TRBV2 with TRBJ1-2, with a possible D match to TRBD1 (6 bases). This clonotype originated in an adult in good health. Sequenced here: peripheral blood, sampled on day 0 of AZD1222 vaccination. The chain's CDR3 is CASSEAVRGLTVAYGYTF. CDR3 nucleotide sequence: TGTGCCAGCAGTGAAGCGGTCCGGGGGCTGACAGTTGCCTATGGCTACACCTTC.